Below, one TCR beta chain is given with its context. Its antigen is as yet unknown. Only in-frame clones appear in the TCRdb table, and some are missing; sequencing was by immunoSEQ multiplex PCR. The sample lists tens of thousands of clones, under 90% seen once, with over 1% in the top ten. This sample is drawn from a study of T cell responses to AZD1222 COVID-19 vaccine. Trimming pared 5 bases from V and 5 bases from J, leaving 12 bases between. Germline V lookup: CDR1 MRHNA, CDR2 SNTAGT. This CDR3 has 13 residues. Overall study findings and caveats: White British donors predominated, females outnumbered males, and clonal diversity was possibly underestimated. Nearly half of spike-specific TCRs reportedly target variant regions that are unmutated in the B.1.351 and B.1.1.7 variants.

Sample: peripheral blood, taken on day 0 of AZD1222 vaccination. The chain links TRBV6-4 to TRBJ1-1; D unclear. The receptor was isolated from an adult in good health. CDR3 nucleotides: TGTGCCAGCAGTTTAGAACCCCGAACTGAAGCTTTCTTT. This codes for CASSLEPRTEAFF.